Below are 5 T cell receptor beta chains sequenced from a single sample in a study of neurological immune-mediated disorders. Time point defined: longitudinal time-point 3. TCRdb re-derived calls from the 5' RACE reads in MiXCR, one entry per CDR3 protein. The sample yields around 100,000 distinct CDR3 sequences, 10% to 14% seen once. The sequencing sample was made of PBMCs. The receptors here all came from a female donor with HTLV-1-associated myelopathy (HAM/TSP).

This clonotype was observed at least ten times. J is TRBJ1-1 and V is TRBV19; D gene uncertain. Trimming removed 3 bases at V and 6 bases at J, with 11 bases between. Germline values: CDR1 LNHDA, CDR2 SQIVND (reference sequence). The CDR3 has 13 amino acids. The CDR3 DNA reads TGTGCCAGTAGTATTCGGGCGCTGGCTGAAGCTTTCTTT. This encodes CASSIRALAEAFF.

This clonotype showed up many times. The chain employs TRBV5-1 and TRBJ2-6, with D unresolved. This CDR3 has 15 residues. In germline, CDR1 is SGHRS, CDR2 YFSETQ. V was cut by 3 bases and J by 0 bases, with 7 bases left in between. The CDR3 DNA reads TGCGCCAGCAGCTCATTCAGCTCTGGGGCCAACGTCCTGACTTTC. This sequence encodes CASSSFSSGANVLTF.

This clonotype appeared a few times. This chain links TRBV5-1 with TRBJ2-1; 9 bases match TRBD2. The CDR3 has 17 residues. Germline lookup yields CDR1 SGHRS and CDR2 YFSETQ. The V and J ends lost 4 bases and 8 bases, in that order; junction bases with no gene match: 16. The CDR3 DNA reads TGCGCCAGCAGCGCAAAGCGGGGGGCCGGACCAATGGATGAGCAGTTCTTC. This gives the protein CASSAKRGAGPMDEQFF.

This clonotype came up a few times. A much more abundant neighbour one base away suggests this may be a read error. This chain uses TRBV28 with TRBJ2-7, with D possibly being TRBD1 (6 bases). Germline loops: CDR1 MDHEN, CDR2 SYDVKM. The CDR3 is 14 amino acids. Between the trimmed V and J ends, which lost 3 bases and 0 bases, there was a span of 9 bases. The CDR3 nucleotides are TGTGCCAGCAGTTTCGACAGGAACTCCTACGAGCAGTACTTC. This gives the protein CASSFDRNSYEQYF.

This clonotype was observed many times. V and J are TRBV4-2 and TRBJ2-5; no definite D call. V lost 0 bases and J 6 bases, leaving 5 bases between the germline ends. Germline V gene lookup returns CDR1 LGHNA and CDR2 YNFKEQ. The CDR3 has 12 residues. In DNA, the CDR3 is TGTGCCAGCAGCCAAGATAGGAAGACCCAGTACTTC. Translation: CASSQDRKTQYF.